A selection of T cell receptor beta chains follows, all from one sample in a study of CD8 T cells in Susac syndrome. TCRdb independently ran MiXCR on the immunoSEQ multiplex PCR reads; one entry per CDR3 protein. Here the sample spans almost 450,000 distinct CDR3 sequences, approximately 85% being singletons. Sequencing was performed on CD8+ T cells from PBMCs. The receptors come from a human donor with multiple sclerosis. CDR3s include the opening cysteine and the closing phenylalanine or tryptophan. The D gene is left open where the match is weak. For some rows the clone size is stated as once, few or many, or as a class when expanded; others skip it.

CDR3 length: 15
J gene: TRBJ2-5
clone size: NA
D gene: TRBD1
V gene: TRBV7-9
CDR3 DNA: TGTGCCAGCAGCCCCCAGGGGAAGGGGGCTGAGACCCAGTACTTC
CDR3 protein: CASSPQGKGAETQYF

CDR3 length: 17
J gene: TRBJ2-3
clone size: NA
D gene: NA
V gene: TRBV11-2
CDR3 DNA: TGTGCCAGCAGCTTATTCTGGACCGGGACCACCACAGATACGCAGTATTTT
CDR3 protein: CASSLFWTGTTTDTQYF

CDR3 length: 16
J gene: TRBJ1-1
clone size: NA
D gene: TRBD1
V gene: TRBV4-1
CDR3 DNA: TGCGCCAGCAGCCGAGGGACAGGTCTGTTGGACACTGAAGCTTTCTTT
CDR3 protein: CASSRGTGLLDTEAFF

CDR3 length: 16
J gene: TRBJ2-1
clone size: NA
D gene: NA
V gene: TRBV6-2/TRBV6-3
CDR3 DNA: TGTGCCAGCAGCCACCCCCGGGGCTACTCCTACAATGAGCAGTTCTTC
CDR3 protein: CASSHPRGYSYNEQFF

CDR3 length: 14
J gene: TRBJ2-1
clone size: NA
D gene: TRBD2
V gene: TRBV12-3/TRBV12-4
CDR3 DNA: TGTGCCAGCAGCCCGGGACTAGGTAACAATGAGCAGTTCTTC
CDR3 protein: CASSPGLGNNEQFF

CDR3 length: 13
J gene: TRBJ2-1
clone size: NA
D gene: TRBD2
V gene: TRBV30
CDR3 DNA: TGTGCCTGGAGTGTGGCGGGAGTGGGTGAGCAGTTCTTC
CDR3 protein: CAWSVAGVGEQFF

CDR3 length: 15
J gene: TRBJ2-7
clone size: NA
D gene: TRBD1
V gene: TRBV7-9
CDR3 DNA: TGTGCCAGCACTCCCCGATCCACAGGGGAATACGAGCAGTACTTC
CDR3 protein: CASTPRSTGEYEQYF

CDR3 length: 13
J gene: TRBJ1-1
clone size: few
D gene: NA
V gene: TRBV4-2
CDR3 DNA: TGTGCCAGCAGCCCGAGCGAAGAGGGGGAAGCTTTCTTT
CDR3 protein: CASSPSEEGEAFF

CDR3 length: 15
J gene: TRBJ2-7
clone size: few
D gene: TRBD1
V gene: TRBV6-1
CDR3 DNA: TGTGCCAGCAGCTATCCGGGACAGAACCACTACGAGCAGTACTTC
CDR3 protein: CASSYPGQNHYEQYF

CDR3 length: 14
J gene: TRBJ1-2
clone size: NA
D gene: NA
V gene: TRBV20-1
CDR3 DNA: TGCAGTGCTAGTGAATACAGGGAAAACTATGGCTACACCTTC
CDR3 protein: CSASEYRENYGYTF

CDR3 length: 15
J gene: TRBJ1-2
clone size: once
D gene: NA
V gene: TRBV29-1
CDR3 DNA: TGCAGCGTTGAAGATCGGCTTGACCGCTTCTATGGCTACACCTTC
CDR3 protein: CSVEDRLDRFYGYTF

CDR3 length: 15
J gene: TRBJ2-1
clone size: NA
D gene: NA
V gene: TRBV19
CDR3 DNA: TGTGCCAGTGCGGTAGCGGAGAGCTCCTACAATGAGCAGTTCTTC
CDR3 protein: CASAVAESSYNEQFF

CDR3 length: 15
J gene: TRBJ2-7
clone size: NA
D gene: NA
V gene: TRBV5-6
CDR3 DNA: TGTGCCAGCAGCTTGGAGGGGGGGGGCCCCTACGAGCAGTACTTC
CDR3 protein: CASSLEGGGPYEQYF

CDR3 length: 15
J gene: TRBJ2-1
clone size: few
D gene: TRBD2
V gene: TRBV5-4
CDR3 DNA: TGTGCCAGCAGTTCCGGGACTAGCGGAAACAATGAGCAGTTCTTC
CDR3 protein: CASSSGTSGNNEQFF

CDR3 length: 14
J gene: TRBJ1-1
clone size: NA
D gene: NA
V gene: TRBV15
CDR3 DNA: TGTGCCACCAGCAGAGTTCAGGTTTTTACTGAAGCTTTCTTT
CDR3 protein: CATSRVQVFTEAFF

CDR3 length: 14
J gene: TRBJ2-7
clone size: NA
D gene: NA
V gene: TRBV5-4
CDR3 DNA: TGTGCCAGCAGCAACCGGGACATTGAGATCGAGCAGTACTTC
CDR3 protein: CASSNRDIEIEQYF

CDR3 length: 12
J gene: TRBJ1-1
clone size: NA
D gene: NA
V gene: TRBV28
CDR3 DNA: TGTGCCAGCAGTCTGCGGACAGTTGAAGCTTTCTTT
CDR3 protein: CASSLRTVEAFF

CDR3 length: 15
J gene: TRBJ2-7
clone size: few
D gene: NA
V gene: TRBV7-9
CDR3 DNA: TGTGCCAGCAGCTTAGGGGGGCGGCCCCCCTACGAGCAGTACTTC
CDR3 protein: CASSLGGRPPYEQYF

CDR3 length: 15
J gene: TRBJ2-4
clone size: NA
D gene: NA
V gene: TRBV5-6
CDR3 DNA: TGTGCCAGCAGCTTGGTGGCGACGGCCAAAAACATTCAGTACTTC
CDR3 protein: CASSLVATAKNIQYF

CDR3 length: 20
J gene: TRBJ2-3
clone size: NA
D gene: NA
V gene: TRBV30
CDR3 DNA: TGTGCCTGGAGCACCCTTGCGTCTACTGCTCTTAGGGGGGGCACAGATACGCAGTATTTT
CDR3 protein: CAWSTLASTALRGGTDTQYF

CDR3 length: 14
J gene: TRBJ2-1
clone size: NA
D gene: TRBD1
V gene: TRBV29-1
CDR3 DNA: TGCAGCGTCTGTGACAGGGTCCCTTACAATGAGCAGTTCTTC
CDR3 protein: CSVCDRVPYNEQFF

CDR3 length: 12
J gene: TRBJ1-1
clone size: NA
D gene: NA
V gene: TRBV27
CDR3 DNA: TGTGCCAGCAGTGCTGGGGGTATAGAAGCTTTCTTT
CDR3 protein: CASSAGGIEAFF

CDR3 length: 16
J gene: TRBJ1-5
clone size: NA
D gene: NA
V gene: TRBV30
CDR3 DNA: TGTGCCTGGAGTGTACTAGGCAGTTATAGCAATCAGCCCCAGCATTTT
CDR3 protein: CAWSVLGSYSNQPQHF

CDR3 length: 15
J gene: TRBJ2-1
clone size: NA
D gene: NA
V gene: TRBV4-1
CDR3 DNA: NA
CDR3 protein: CASSQEQGGPLWQFF

CDR3 length: 15
J gene: TRBJ2-1
clone size: once
D gene: NA
V gene: TRBV14
CDR3 DNA: TGTGCCAGCAGCCAAGACCCCGGGACGAGCAATGAGCAGTTCTTC
CDR3 protein: CASSQDPGTSNEQFF

CDR3 length: 14
J gene: TRBJ1-1
clone size: NA
D gene: NA
V gene: TRBV5-4
CDR3 DNA: TGTGCCAGCAGCTTTGACGGGGGAGGCACTGAAGCTTTCTTT
CDR3 protein: CASSFDGGGTEAFF

CDR3 length: 14
J gene: TRBJ2-1
clone size: once
D gene: NA
V gene: TRBV12-3/TRBV12-4
CDR3 DNA: TGTGCCAGCAGTTTGTCCACTAGCCTGGATGAGCAGTTCTTC
CDR3 protein: CASSLSTSLDEQFF

CDR3 length: 15
J gene: TRBJ2-3
clone size: NA
D gene: NA
V gene: TRBV7-6
CDR3 DNA: TGTGCCAGCAGCTTGAGTCCGGCAGGTGGGGATACGCAGTATTTT
CDR3 protein: CASSLSPAGGDTQYF

CDR3 length: 13
J gene: TRBJ1-1
clone size: NA
D gene: NA
V gene: TRBV4-1
CDR3 DNA: TGCGCCAGCAGCCAAAATCAGAACACTGAAGCTTTCTTT
CDR3 protein: CASSQNQNTEAFF

CDR3 length: 19
J gene: TRBJ2-2
clone size: once
D gene: TRBD2
V gene: TRBV30
CDR3 DNA: TGTGCCTGGAGGCAAGTCGTTGGCGGGAGGTATAAGAACACCGGGGAGCTGTTTTTT
CDR3 protein: CAWRQVVGGRYKNTGELFF

CDR3 length: 15
J gene: TRBJ2-3
clone size: NA
D gene: NA
V gene: TRBV7-8
CDR3 DNA: TGTGCCAGCAGCTCTCGGACAGTTAGCGCAGATACGCAGTATTTT
CDR3 protein: CASSSRTVSADTQYF

CDR3 length: 14
J gene: TRBJ1-5
clone size: NA
D gene: NA
V gene: TRBV6-6
CDR3 DNA: TGTGCCAGCAGTTACGTTTCTAGCAATCAGCCCCAGCATTTT
CDR3 protein: CASSYVSSNQPQHF

CDR3 length: 11
J gene: TRBJ2-1
clone size: NA
D gene: NA
V gene: TRBV30
CDR3 DNA: TGTGCCCTTGACGACAGGAATGAGCAGTTCTTC
CDR3 protein: CALDDRNEQFF

CDR3 length: 15
J gene: TRBJ2-7
clone size: NA
D gene: TRBD1
V gene: TRBV27
CDR3 DNA: TGTGCCAGCAGCTCCCTAGGGCCAGGGGGCAGCGAGCAGTACTTC
CDR3 protein: CASSSLGPGGSEQYF

CDR3 length: 14
J gene: TRBJ2-2
clone size: NA
D gene: NA
V gene: TRBV6-5
CDR3 DNA: TGTGCCAGCAGTTACTCGAAGGGGGCCGGGGAGCTGTTTTTT
CDR3 protein: CASSYSKGAGELFF

CDR3 length: 14
J gene: TRBJ2-7
clone size: NA
D gene: TRBD1
V gene: TRBV27
CDR3 DNA: TGTGCCACCTATGGGACAGGGGCCGACTACGAGCAGTACTTC
CDR3 protein: CATYGTGADYEQYF

CDR3 length: 18
J gene: TRBJ1-4
clone size: NA
D gene: NA
V gene: TRBV4-2
CDR3 DNA: TGTGCCAGCAGCCAAGATGGCGGAGTAGGGGGAACTAATGAAAAACTGTTTTTT
CDR3 protein: CASSQDGGVGGTNEKLFF

CDR3 length: 14
J gene: TRBJ2-5
clone size: NA
D gene: NA
V gene: TRBV28
CDR3 DNA: TGTGCCAGCAGTTTAGAATGGGATTGGGAGACCCAGTACTTC
CDR3 protein: CASSLEWDWETQYF

CDR3 length: 13
J gene: TRBJ2-1
clone size: NA
D gene: NA
V gene: TRBV30
CDR3 DNA: TGTGCCCGGAATCACGGGGAAAAGAGAGAGCAGTTCTTC
CDR3 protein: CARNHGEKREQFF

CDR3 length: 15
J gene: TRBJ1-5
clone size: NA
D gene: NA
V gene: TRBV30
CDR3 DNA: TGTGCCTGGAGACCAAGGGACGCCCGAGGTCAGCCCCAGCATTTT
CDR3 protein: CAWRPRDARGQPQHF

CDR3 length: 15
J gene: TRBJ2-5
clone size: NA
D gene: NA
V gene: TRBV4-1
CDR3 DNA: TGCGCCAGCAGCCAAGAACAGGGCTTTCAAGAGACCCAGTACTTC
CDR3 protein: CASSQEQGFQETQYF

CDR3 length: 14
J gene: TRBJ2-5
clone size: once
D gene: TRBD1
V gene: TRBV27
CDR3 DNA: TGTGCCAGCAGCGACAGGGCCTACCAAGAGACCCAGTACTTC
CDR3 protein: CASSDRAYQETQYF

CDR3 length: 14
J gene: TRBJ2-5
clone size: few
D gene: TRBD1
V gene: TRBV6-1
CDR3 DNA: TGTGCCAGCACTCAACAGGGGGCGCGAGAGACCCAGTACTTC
CDR3 protein: CASTQQGARETQYF

CDR3 length: 15
J gene: TRBJ2-7
clone size: NA
D gene: TRBD1
V gene: TRBV10-1
CDR3 DNA: TGCGCCAGCAGTGACGACAGGGGGACCACCTACGAGCAGTACTTC
CDR3 protein: CASSDDRGTTYEQYF

CDR3 length: 14
J gene: TRBJ2-7
clone size: NA
D gene: NA
V gene: TRBV4-1
CDR3 DNA: TGCGCCAGCAGCCCCTGGATCTTCCGTCCTGAGCAGTACTTC
CDR3 protein: CASSPWIFRPEQYF

CDR3 length: 12
J gene: TRBJ1-1
clone size: NA
D gene: NA
V gene: TRBV2
CDR3 DNA: TGTGCCAGCACTCTTGGGTACACTGAAGCTTTCTTT
CDR3 protein: CASTLGYTEAFF

CDR3 length: 16
J gene: TRBJ2-7
clone size: NA
D gene: NA
V gene: TRBV5-1
CDR3 DNA: TGCGCCAGCAGACGCGACGGTACAGAGAGCTCCTACGAGCAGTACTTC
CDR3 protein: CASRRDGTESSYEQYF

CDR3 length: 15
J gene: TRBJ2-2
clone size: NA
D gene: NA
V gene: TRBV5-6
CDR3 DNA: TGTGCCAGCAGCTCCTTCGACACGAACACCGGGGAGCTGTTTTTT
CDR3 protein: CASSSFDTNTGELFF

CDR3 length: 15
J gene: TRBJ2-1
clone size: NA
D gene: NA
V gene: TRBV4-1
CDR3 DNA: TGCGCCAGCAGCCAAGACAGAACTTCCCTCAATGAGCAGTTCTTC
CDR3 protein: CASSQDRTSLNEQFF

CDR3 length: 11
J gene: TRBJ1-2
clone size: few
D gene: NA
V gene: TRBV28
CDR3 DNA: TGTGCCAGCGGTGCTAACTATGGCTACACCTTC
CDR3 protein: CASGANYGYTF

CDR3 length: 14
J gene: TRBJ1-5
clone size: NA
D gene: NA
V gene: TRBV5-6
CDR3 DNA: TGTGCCAGCAGCTCTGTGGGGCTGCGGCAGCCCCAGCATTTT
CDR3 protein: CASSSVGLRQPQHF

CDR3 length: 15
J gene: TRBJ2-3
clone size: NA
D gene: TRBD2
V gene: TRBV6-5
CDR3 DNA: TGTGCCAGCAGTTCGACTAGCGGGGGTGCGGATACGCAGTATTTT
CDR3 protein: CASSSTSGGADTQYF

CDR3 length: 17
J gene: TRBJ2-5
clone size: once
D gene: TRBD2
V gene: TRBV4-1
CDR3 DNA: TGCGCCAGCAGCCAAGGACTAGCGGGAGAAAATTTGGAGACCCAGTACTTC
CDR3 protein: CASSQGLAGENLETQYF

CDR3 length: 13
J gene: TRBJ2-7
clone size: few
D gene: NA
V gene: TRBV5-4
CDR3 DNA: TGTGCCAGCAGCTTGGACACCGCTTACGAGCAGTACTTC
CDR3 protein: CASSLDTAYEQYF

CDR3 length: 16
J gene: TRBJ1-4
clone size: NA
D gene: TRBD1
V gene: TRBV6-5
CDR3 DNA: TGTGCCAGCAGTTACTGGAGGACAGGGGGAGATGAAAAACTGTTTTTT
CDR3 protein: CASSYWRTGGDEKLFF

CDR3 length: 16
J gene: TRBJ1-2
clone size: NA
D gene: NA
V gene: TRBV6-6
CDR3 DNA: TGTGCCAGCAGTTACTCGTTGGAAAAACCTAACTATGGCTACACCTTC
CDR3 protein: CASSYSLEKPNYGYTF

CDR3 length: 14
J gene: TRBJ2-1
clone size: few
D gene: NA
V gene: TRBV6-1
CDR3 DNA: TGTGCCAGCAGCCACAACCCAGCGGGCAATGAGCAGTTCTTC
CDR3 protein: CASSHNPAGNEQFF

CDR3 length: 15
J gene: TRBJ2-7
clone size: NA
D gene: NA
V gene: TRBV6-5
CDR3 DNA: TGTGCCAGCCTGACGCTGACGGGGCTTGGGTACGAGCAGTACTTC
CDR3 protein: CASLTLTGLGYEQYF

CDR3 length: 13
J gene: TRBJ1-1
clone size: NA
D gene: NA
V gene: TRBV6-1
CDR3 DNA: TGTGCCGCCTCCCAGACCCTGAACACTGAAGCTTTCTTT
CDR3 protein: CAASQTLNTEAFF

CDR3 length: 15
J gene: TRBJ2-3
clone size: NA
D gene: NA
V gene: TRBV19
CDR3 DNA: TGTGCCAGTAGACTAGTAACCAGTTACACAGATACGCAGTATTTT
CDR3 protein: CASRLVTSYTDTQYF